This T cell receptor beta chain was observed in a study of identical twins. A single record per CDR3 protein comes from TCRdb applying MiXCR to the 5' RACE reads. Among 400,000 to 500,000 distinct CDR3 sequences listed, less than 20% were seen once. Details on this clonotype: Its antigen is currently unknown.

Germline lookup yields CDR1 SGHTA and CDR2 FQGNSA. With V trimmed by 6 bases and J by 2 bases, 9 bases remained unmatched. The CDR3 contains 17 residues. Findings of the study overall: Insertions were fewer in abundant cord blood beta clonotypes, whereas memory repertoires showed none of this pattern.

This sequence originates from a man aged 45-60 years in good health. The sequenced sample consisted of naive T cells sorted from blood. The chain joins TRBV7-2 to TRBJ2-1, with 11 bases that match TRBD2. CDR3 protein: CASRRLSGRVTYNEQFF. CDR3 bases: TGTGCCAGCAGACGTCTTAGCGGGAGGGTTACCTACAATGAGCAGTTCTTC. The full variable domain, completed using reference TRBV7-2 and TRBJ2-1, is GAGVSQSPSNKVTEKGKDVELRCDPISGHTALYWYRQSLGQGLEFLIYFQGNSAPDKSGLPSDRFSAERTGGSVSTLTIQRTQQEDSAVYLCASRRLSGRVTYNEQFFGPGTRLTVL.